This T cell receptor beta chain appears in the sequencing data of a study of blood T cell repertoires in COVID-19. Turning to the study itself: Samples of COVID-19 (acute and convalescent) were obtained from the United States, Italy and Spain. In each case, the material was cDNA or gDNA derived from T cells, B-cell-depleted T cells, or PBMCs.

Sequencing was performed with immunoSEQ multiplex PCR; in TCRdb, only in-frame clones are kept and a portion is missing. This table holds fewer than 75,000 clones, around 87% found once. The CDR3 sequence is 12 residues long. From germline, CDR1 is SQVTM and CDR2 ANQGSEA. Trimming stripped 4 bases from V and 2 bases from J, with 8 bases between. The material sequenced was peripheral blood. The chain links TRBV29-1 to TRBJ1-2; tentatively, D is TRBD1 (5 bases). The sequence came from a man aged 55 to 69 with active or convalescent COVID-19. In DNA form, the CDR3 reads TGCAGCGTTGCCAGGGTGAACTATGGCTACACCTTC. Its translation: CSVARVNYGYTF.